These 9 T cell receptor beta chains were all obtained from the same sample, sequenced in a study of beta chain features in type 1 diabetes. Findings and caveats of the study: Among patients with Type 1 diabetes, TCRB CDR3s were moderately but significantly shorter in every one of the four CD4+ subsets.

Antigen specificity for these receptors is unknown. As every portion of the isolated RNA was reverse transcribed, the sequencing read expressed TCRB transcripts. Repertoires were generated with immunoSEQ multiplex PCR, while TCRdb's copy carries only in-frame clones and drops some. Of 150,000 to 200,000 clones in the sample, around 9% were seen once. Material: central memory CD4+ T cells from blood. The receptors originated from a woman in her 30s with type 1 diabetes.

This clone was observed a handful of times. The chain has TRBV9 and TRBJ1-2; 7 bases map to TRBD1. The ends lost 2 bases at V and 4 bases at J; junction bases unmatched: 5. From germline, CDR1 is SGDLS and CDR2 YYNGEE. This CDR3 comprises 14 residues. In nucleotides, the CDR3 is TGTGCCAGCAGCGTCGGACAGGCCGTCTATGGCTACACCTTC. The encoded protein is CASSVGQAVYGYTF.

This clone has a handful of counts. The chain combines TRBV11-2 with TRBJ2-7, with 7 bases aligning to TRBD2. There are 12 residues in the CDR3. CDR1 and CDR2 from the germline V gene are SGHAT and FQNNGV. The V and J ends lost 11 bases and 3 bases, in that order; junction bases with no gene match: 7. The CDR3 loop is CAGEGESYEQYF. CDR3 nucleotide sequence: TGTGCCGGGGAGGGAGAAAGCTACGAGCAGTACTTC.

The CDR3 sequence: CSVANTAYEQYF. The CDR3, as DNA: TGCAGCGTTGCTAACACAGCCTACGAGCAGTACTTC. The J gene is TRBJ2-7, the V gene TRBV29-1; D gene ambiguous. Germline CDR1 is SQVTM and CDR2 is ANQGSEA. The CDR3 consists of 12 residues. Trimming pared 4 bases from V and 2 bases from J, leaving 9 bases between.

The V and J genes are TRBV6-5 and TRBJ2-7; TRBD1 matches 9 bases. Germline-derived CDR1 and CDR2 are MNHEY and SVGAGI. V shed 0 bases and J 12 bases; nucleotides not matched to a gene: 12. This CDR3 contains 15 residues. Here the CDR3 DNA reads TGTGCCAGCAGTTACTCACGGGGACAGGGTGGTAAGGTGTACTTC. Translation: CASSYSRGQGGKVYF.

This clone was observed a handful of times. CDR3 region: CAWSPTGSEQYF. The CDR3 region has the DNA TGTGCCTGGAGCCCGACAGGGAGTGAGCAGTACTTC. V is TRBV30 and J is TRBJ2-7; 7 nucleotides align to TRBD1. Germline CDR1 reads GTSNPN; CDR2 reads SVGIG (reference sequence). The CDR3 sequence is 12 residues long. The V gene end was trimmed by 3 bases and the J gene end by 7 bases; junction bases not matched to a gene: 6.

This clone was observed a handful of times. This chain joins TRBV20-1 and TRBJ2-7; D ambiguous. The V gene's germline CDR1 is DFQATT and CDR2 SNEGSKA (reference sequence). The CDR3 sequence is 11 residues long. The V end lost 0 bases, the J end lost 6 bases, and 6 bases lay between the germline ends. The CDR3 bases are TGCAGTGCTAGAGAACGGTTCGAGCAGTACTTC. Protein product: CSARERFEQYF.

CDR3 region: CSVKREGLTDTQYF. In DNA, the CDR3 is TGCAGCGTTAAGCGGGAGGGCCTCACAGATACGCAGTATTTT. The gene calls are TRBV29-1 and TRBJ2-3; 10 bases fit TRBD2. This CDR3 contains 14 residues. The ends lost 5 bases at V and 2 bases at J; junction bases unmatched: 4. The germline CDR1 and CDR2 sequences are SQVTM and ANQGSEA.

The chain couples TRBV11-3 to TRBJ2-2; TRBD1 agrees at 7 bases. From germline, CDR1 is SGHNT and CDR2 YENEEA. The ends lost 5 bases at V and 2 bases at J; junction bases unmatched: 5. The CDR3 totals 15 residues. CDR3 DNA: TGTGCCAGCAGCCTCGACAGGGCTAACACCGGGGAGCTGTTTTTT. It encodes CASSLDRANTGELFF.

This chain uses TRBV30 with TRBJ2-5; TRBD2 aligns across 13 bases. The CDR3 length is 16 residues. CDR1 is GTSNPN and CDR2 is SVGIG in the germline V gene (reference sequence). Germline trimming cut 2 bases from V and 2 bases from J; bases unmatched to any gene: 5. DNA of the CDR3: TGTGCCTGGAGTCCGGGGACTAGCGGGGAACAAGAGACCCAGTACTTC. It translates to CAWSPGTSGEQETQYF. Based on the CDR3 plus reference TRBV30 and TRBJ2-5, the full variable domain is SQTIHQWPATLVQPVGSPLSLECTVEGTSNPNLYWYRQAAGRGLQLLFYSVGIGQISSEVPQNLSASRPQDRQFILSSKKLLLSDSGFYLCAWSPGTSGEQETQYFGPGTRLLVL.